The 25 T cell receptor beta chains given below trace back to one sample, sequenced in a study of spatial heterogeneity in lung cancer. The study, taken as a whole, reports: The number of expanded tumor alpha and beta chains correlated with mutation number.

The time point was: sample taken at primary tumor resection. Each CDR3 protein is one row after TCRdb ran MiXCR on the 5' RACE reads. The sample shows around 8,000 distinct CDR3 sequences, about 8% of them seen only once. No antigens are known for them. The source was lung tumor tissue, collected at surgery. The receptors were sampled from a male donor with early-stage non-small cell lung cancer.

The table lists this clonotype with many counts. This beta chain lies outside the target of a library built for alpha chains; its clone size means little. The V and J genes are TRBV6-2 or TRBV6-3 and TRBJ2-5; 8 bases agree with TRBD1. Losses at the gene ends were 6 bases for V and 5 bases for J; bases not matched to a gene: 8. The germline CDR1 and CDR2 sequences are MNHEY and SVGEGT. The CDR3 consists of 14 residues. The DNA for the CDR3 is TGTGCCAGCAGAATCGGGACAGGAGGGGAGACCCAGTACTTC. Translation: CASRIGTGGETQYF.

This clonotype is medium-sized within its sample. Little can be read into the size of this beta chain, an off-target read in a library designed for alpha chains. This chain joins TRBV28 and TRBJ1-1, with 7 bases identical to TRBD1. Germline V CDR1 and CDR2: MDHEN, SYDVKM. The CDR3 is 14 amino acids. The J segment lost 4 bases and the V segment lost 2 bases, leaving 4 bases of the junction unmatched. This CDR3 reads CASSLIRGSTEAFF. CDR3 nucleotides: TGTGCCAGCAGTTTAATCAGGGGGAGCACTGAAGCTTTCTTT.

By sample share, this clonotype is medium-sized. The library was prepared for alpha chains; this beta chain is a stray read, so its frequency means little. CDR3 sequence (DNA): TGTGCCAGCAGTTTCGGGACTTACGAGCAGTACTTC. Translation: CASSFGTYEQYF. The rearrangement links TRBV28 to TRBJ2-7; tentative D call: TRBD2 (6 bases). The CDR3 is 12 amino acids. Germline V CDR1 and CDR2: MDHEN, SYDVKM. The V end was cut by 3 bases, the J end by 4 bases, with 7 bases between.

On this clonotype: This beta chain is an off-target read within a library intended for alpha chains, so its frequency means little. This rearrangement joins TRBV20-1 to TRBJ1-6, with 8 bases fitting TRBD1. V lost 1 base to trimming and J lost 9 bases; unmatched junction nucleotides: 11. CDR3 length: 16 amino acids. Germline V gene lookup returns CDR1 DFQATT and CDR2 SNEGSKA (reference sequence). The CDR3 sequence: CSARATRDRLFSPLHF. CDR3 bases: TGCAGTGCTAGAGCTACCCGGGACAGGCTATTTTCACCCCTCCACTTT.

Turning to this clonotype: Possible read error: a much larger clone is one base away. With the library built for alpha chains, this beta chain is off target and its frequency is not meaningful. The V and J genes are TRBV14 and TRBJ1-1; no firm D call. CDR1 SGHDN and CDR2 FVKESK come from the germline V gene. This CDR3 contains 13 residues. The CDR3 loop is CASSLETYTGAFF. CDR3 in DNA: TGTGCCAGCAGCCTCGAAACATACACTGGAGCTTTCTTT.

This clonotype is categorized as medium-sized. This beta chain is an off-target read within a library intended for alpha chains, so its frequency means little. J is TRBJ2-5 and V is TRBV7-2; 13 bases agree with TRBD2. Germline V gene data show CDR1 as SGHTA and CDR2 as FQGNSA. The ends lost 5 bases at V and 1 base at J; junction bases unmatched: 4. This CDR3 has 16 residues. The DNA for the CDR3 is TGTGCCAGCAGCCGAGGGACTAGCGGGGTCCAAGAGACCCAGTACTTC. Amino acids: CASSRGTSGVQETQYF.

This clonotype has a count of ten or more. At one end, the junction sequence differs from germline, possibly due to a read error. This beta chain slipped into a library made for alpha chains as a stray read, so its size is not meaningful. The chain uses TRBV7-3 and TRBJ2-2; D is uncertain. Germline loops: CDR1 SGHTA, CDR2 FQGTGA. The CDR3 contains 12 residues. CDR3: CASSTNTGELFF. As DNA, the CDR3 is TGTGCCAGCAGTACAAACACAGGGGAGCTGTTTTTT.

In its sample, this clonotype is medium-sized. In a library made to pick up alpha chains, this beta chain is a stray read with a size that means little. This chain links TRBV5-4 with TRBJ2-2; 12 nucleotides align to TRBD2. The J segment lost 6 bases and the V segment lost 2 bases, leaving 5 bases of the junction unmatched. The CDR3 sequence is 16 residues long. Germline values: CDR1 SGHNT, CDR2 YYREEE (reference sequence). CDR3 bases: TGTGCCAGCAGCTTCCTAGCGGGAGGGCCCTCCGGGGAGCTGTTTTTT. It encodes CASSFLAGGPSGELFF.

Turning to this clonotype: This beta chain is a stray read from a library made for alpha chains; its abundance is not meaningful. The chain recombines TRBV12-3 or TRBV12-4 with TRBJ2-2; D might be TRBD2 (6 bases). The CDR3 is 15 residues long. Trimming removed 5 bases from V and 4 bases from J, with 14 bases in between. The CDR3 spells CASSRREFGTGELFF. CDR3 coding DNA: TGTGCCAGCAGTAGGAGGGAGTTCGGCACCGGGGAGCTGTTTTTT.

This clonotype is judged medium-sized. Within a library made for alpha chains, this beta chain is off target, and its count is uninformative. The genes are TRBV11-2 and TRBJ1-1; no reliable D call. CDR1 and CDR2 from the germline V gene are SGHAT and FQNNGV. The CDR3 totals 13 residues. Trimming took off 3 bases at V and 5 bases at J, with 10 bases between the two ends. CDR3 coding DNA: TGTGCCAGCAGCTTTAATGGTAGGACTGAAGCTTTCTTT. Translating it yields CASSFNGRTEAFF.

This clonotype has a count of ten or more. This beta chain is an unintended read in a library built for alpha chains; its size means little. The J gene is TRBJ2-7, the V gene TRBV7-9; unclear D gene. The V end lost 0 bases, the J end lost 2 bases, and 8 bases lay between the germline ends. In germline, CDR1 is SEHNR, CDR2 FQNEAQ (reference sequence). The CDR3 runs to 14 residues. Here the CDR3 reads CASSLAGRPYEQYF. The CDR3 nucleotides read TGTGCCAGCAGCTTAGCAGGCAGGCCCTACGAGCAGTACTTC.

By share of the sample, this clonotype is medium-sized (0.01 to 0.1%). The size of this beta chain means little, since it is a stray read in a library made for alpha chains. The rearrangement uses TRBV29-1 and TRBJ2-1; TRBD2 matches 9 bases. Germline trimming cut 8 bases from V and 0 bases from J; bases unmatched to any gene: 14. The germline V gene has CDR1 SQVTM and CDR2 ANQGSEA. The CDR3 sequence is 17 residues long. DNA of the CDR3: TGCAGCCTAAAAGGGCTAGCGGGGACCTCCTCCTACAATGAGCAGTTCTTC. It encodes CSLKGLAGTSSYNEQFF.

This clonotype was seen ten or more times. This beta chain appears as a stray read in a library generated for alpha chains; its size is not informative. The chain employs TRBV11-2 and TRBJ2-3; tentatively, D is TRBD1 (5 bases). V gave up 0 bases and J gave up 9 bases, with 13 bases separating them. Germline loops: CDR1 SGHAT, CDR2 FQNNGV. This CDR3 contains 14 residues. DNA of the CDR3: TGTGCCAGCAGCTTAGATCGTGTGGCAGGGACGCAGTATTTT. It yields the protein CASSLDRVAGTQYF.

This clonotype is termed medium-sized. This beta chain came through as a stray read in a library set up for alpha chains, and its size says little. This CDR3 is CASSLYGTGEPQHF. CDR3 DNA sequence: TGCGCCAGCAGCTTGTATGGGACAGGGGAGCCCCAGCATTTT. This chain joins TRBV5-1 and TRBJ1-5; 10 bases map to TRBD1. V lost 1 base, J lost 8 bases, and 3 bases stayed unmatched. This CDR3 has 14 amino acids. Germline CDR1 and CDR2: SGHRS and YFSETQ.

In its sample, this clonotype is medium-sized. A library made for alpha chains picked up this beta chain off target, so its size means little. V is TRBV6-6 and J is TRBJ2-3; TRBD1 or TRBD2 may be the D gene (5 bases each). This CDR3 has 16 amino acids. V gave up 0 bases and J gave up 2 bases, with 12 bases separating them. Looked up from germline, CDR1 is MNHNY and CDR2 is SVGAGI (reference sequence). This CDR3 reads CASSYSRGSPTDTQYF. CDR3 coding DNA: TGTGCCAGCAGTTACTCACGGGGCTCTCCCACAGATACGCAGTATTTT.

For this clonotype: With a much larger clone just one base away, this may be a read error. This beta chain is a stray read from a library made for alpha chains; its abundance is not meaningful. The chain joins TRBV7-2 to TRBJ2-7; TRBD2 agrees at 11 bases. CDR3 length: 15 amino acids. CDR1 and CDR2 (germline): SGHTA, FQGNSA. The junction had 8 bases not matched to a gene; V was cut back by 4 bases and J by 6 bases. CDR3 sequence reads: CASSSLAGGASEQYF. CDR3 bases: TGTGCCAGCAGCTCCTTAGCGGGAGGGGCTTCCGAGCAGTACTTC. Together with reference TRBV7-2 and TRBJ2-7, the CDR3 gives the full variable domain: GAGVSQSPSNKVTEKGKDVELRCDPISGHTALYWYRQSLGQGLEFLIYFQGNSAPDKSGLPSDRFSAERTGGSVSTLTIQRTQQEDSAVYLCASSSLAGGASEQYFGPGTRLTVT.

In this sample, this clonotype is medium-sized. This beta chain appears as a stray read in a library generated for alpha chains; its size is not informative. This chain uses TRBV29-1 with TRBJ2-2; 10 bases are shared with TRBD1. The junction had 5 bases not matched to a gene; V was cut back by 5 bases and J by 2 bases. The CDR3 length is 15 residues. Germline lookup yields CDR1 SQVTM and CDR2 ANQGSEA. The CDR3 nucleotides are TGCAGCGTTCAGACAGGGGGCTATAACACCGGGGAGCTGTTTTTT. It yields the protein CSVQTGGYNTGELFF.

This clonotype was counted ten times or more. This beta chain is a stray sequence in a library constructed for alpha chains; its clone size is not meaningful. V is TRBV4-3 and J is TRBJ2-7; TRBD2 matches at 14 bases. CDR3 length: 16 residues. Looked up from germline, CDR1 is LGHNA and CDR2 is YSLEER. The ends lost 3 bases at V and 3 bases at J; junction bases unmatched: 4. The CDR3 sequence: CASSHGLAGGSYEQYF. CDR3 DNA sequence: TGCGCCAGCAGCCACGGACTAGCGGGAGGAAGCTACGAGCAGTACTTC.

This clonotype has at least ten counts. This beta chain is off target for a library built for alpha chains, so its abundance means little. V gene TRBV3-1 combines with J gene TRBJ2-2, with 9 bases lining up with TRBD1. With V trimmed by 4 bases and J by 5 bases, 5 bases remained unmatched. This CDR3 has 15 residues. Germline CDR1 LGHDT, CDR2 YNNKEL (reference sequence). CDR3 nucleotide sequence: TGTGCCAGCAGCCCTTGGACAGGGGTGACCGGGGAGCTGTTTTTT. Residues: CASSPWTGVTGELFF. Full variable domain (remainder filled in from reference TRBV3-1 and TRBJ2-2): DTAVSQTPKYLVTQMGNDKSIKCEQNLGHDTMYWYKQDSKKFLKIMFSYNNKELIINETVPNRFSPKSPDKAHLNLHINSLELGDSAVYFCASSPWTGVTGELFFGEGSRLTVL.

In its sample, this clonotype ranks as medium-sized. The library was prepared for alpha chains; this beta chain is a stray read, so its frequency means little. This chain's CDR3 is CASSLVSRGRADTQYF. CDR3 nucleotide sequence: TGTGCCAGCAGCTTAGTAAGCAGAGGAAGGGCAGATACGCAGTATTTT. V is TRBV7-6 and J is TRBJ2-3; unclear D gene. This CDR3 comprises 16 residues. Germline V gives CDR1 SGHVS, CDR2 FNYEAQ. The ends were cut back, 1 base at V and 4 bases at J, with 15 bases in the middle.

With regard to this clonotype: Given a much more abundant clone one base away, this may be a read error. It is likely a read error, because the conserved phenylalanine at the end of the CDR3 is missing. A library made for alpha chains picked up this beta chain off target, so its size means little. The chain recombines TRBV6-1 with TRBJ2-5; weak D call: TRBD1 (5 bases). The ends were cut back, 5 bases at V and 2 bases at J, with 9 bases in the middle. The CDR3 extends over 13 amino acids. Germline-derived CDR1 and CDR2 are MNHNS and SASEGT. In DNA, the CDR3 is TGTGCCAGCAGTAGAGACAGACAAGAGACCCAGTACTAC. Its translation is CASSRDRQETQYY.

This clonotype is labeled as medium-sized. This beta chain lies outside the target of a library built for alpha chains; its clone size means little. The chain uses TRBV6-5 and TRBJ1-1; 8 bases are a match to TRBD1. Trimming removed 2 bases from V and 11 bases from J; junction bases left unmatched: 10. The V gene's germline CDR1 is MNHEY and CDR2 SVGAGI. The CDR3 spans 14 residues. In DNA, the CDR3 is TGTGCCAGCAGTTACCTATCCGGACAGGGTGTTGCTTTCTTT. Translation gives CASSYLSGQGVAFF.

Judged by abundance, this clonotype is medium-sized. This beta chain is off target for a library built for alpha chains, so its abundance means little. This chain joins TRBV28 and TRBJ1-5, with 10 bases identical to TRBD1. The ends lost 7 bases at V and 6 bases at J; junction bases unmatched: 9. This CDR3 has 15 residues. The germline V gene has CDR1 MDHEN and CDR2 SYDVKM. This CDR3 is CASTHGTGVGQPQHF. The CDR3 nucleotides are TGTGCCAGCACCCACGGGACAGGGGTGGGTCAGCCCCAGCATTTT. The full variable domain, completed using reference TRBV28 and TRBJ1-5, is DVKVTQSSRYLVKRTGEKVFLECVQDMDHENMFWYRQDPGLGLRLIYFSYDVKMKEKGDIPEGYSVSREKKERFSLILESASTNQTSMYLCASTHGTGVGQPQHFGDGTRLSIL.

This clonotype is medium-sized by share. This beta chain appears as a stray read in a library generated for alpha chains; its size is not informative. The rearrangement uses TRBV4-3 and TRBJ2-3; 10 positions agree with TRBD2. Looked up from germline, CDR1 is LGHNA and CDR2 is YSLEER. The CDR3 has 16 residues. After removal of 4 bases from V and 4 bases from J, the junction contained 8 bases not matched to a gene. CDR3 sequence: CASSRTSGIVADTQYF. In DNA, the CDR3 is TGCGCCAGCAGCCGAACTAGCGGGATAGTTGCAGATACGCAGTATTTT.

This clonotype is classed as medium-sized (0.01 to 0.1%). This beta chain is a stray sequence in a library constructed for alpha chains; its clone size is not meaningful. The chain couples TRBV5-5 to TRBJ1-2, with D uncertain. CDR3 length: 11 amino acids. Looked up from germline, CDR1 is SGHKS and CDR2 is YYEKEE (reference sequence). V lost 7 bases and J lost 4, with 8 bases in between. The DNA of the CDR3 is TGTGCCAGCGCTACCTCCTATGGCTACACCTTC. Its translation is CASATSYGYTF.